Given below is one T cell receptor beta chain in context. Other DNA sequences within the sample encode an identical CDR3. This sample was included in a study of shared clonotypes between healthy human individuals. Assay: immunoSEQ multiplex PCR; the TCRdb copy retains only in-frame clones and omits some. The sample includes some 2,000,000 clones, about 95% of them seen just once. With V trimmed by 4 bases and J by 4 bases, 3 bases remained unmatched. This CDR3 spans 15 amino acids. The germline CDR1 and CDR2 sequences are MRHNA and SNTAGT. V and J are TRBV6-4 and TRBJ2-1; TRBD2 matches 11 bases. The TCR sequence derives from a man aged 18 to 35 in good health. The source material was naive CD4+ T cells sorted from blood. Subset indicated: CD45RA+ positively selected. The CDR3 nucleotides read TGTGCCAGCAGTGGGGGGACTAGCGGATACAATGAGCAGTTCTTC. Its translation is CASSGGTSGYNEQFF.